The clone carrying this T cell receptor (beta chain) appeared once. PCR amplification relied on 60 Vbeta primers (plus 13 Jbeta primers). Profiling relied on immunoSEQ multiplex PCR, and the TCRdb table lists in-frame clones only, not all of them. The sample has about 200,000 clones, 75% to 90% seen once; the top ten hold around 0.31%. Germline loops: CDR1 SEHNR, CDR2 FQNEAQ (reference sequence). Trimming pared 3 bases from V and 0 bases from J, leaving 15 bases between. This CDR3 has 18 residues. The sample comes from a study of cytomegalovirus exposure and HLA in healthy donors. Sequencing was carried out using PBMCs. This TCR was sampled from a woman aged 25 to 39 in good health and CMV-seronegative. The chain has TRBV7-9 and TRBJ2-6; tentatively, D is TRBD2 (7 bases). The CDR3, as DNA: TGTGCCAGCAGCTTGGGGGCCGCGGGGGACTCTGGGGCCAACGTCCTGACTTTC. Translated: CASSLGAAGDSGANVLTF.